This T cell receptor (beta chain) was captured in a study of CD8+CD57+ T cells in acquired aplastic anemia. Germline V gene data show CDR1 as KGHDR and CDR2 as SFDVKD. J was trimmed by 2 bases and V by 6 bases; bases with no gene match: 5. CDR3 length: 17 amino acids. Genomic DNA, serving as template, underwent TCR beta VDJ and CDR3 profiling. TCRdb re-called the reads through MiXCR, storing one row per CDR3 protein. The sample carries about 160,000 distinct CDR3 sequences, approximately 51% recorded once. The authors sequenced patients whose flow cytometry had shown CD8+CD57+ cell expansion. Each of the patients presented with severe acquired aplastic anemia.

Sequencing used sorted CD4+, CD8+, or CD8+CD57+ T cells (not recorded which) from PBMCs. This TCR came from a human donor with aplastic anemia. The rearrangement links TRBV24-1 to TRBJ2-1; 14 nucleotides align to TRBD2. CDR3 sequence (DNA): TGTGCCACCAGTAAGGGACTAGCGGGGGACGCCTACAATGAGCAGTTCTTC. Translated: CATSKGLAGDAYNEQFF.